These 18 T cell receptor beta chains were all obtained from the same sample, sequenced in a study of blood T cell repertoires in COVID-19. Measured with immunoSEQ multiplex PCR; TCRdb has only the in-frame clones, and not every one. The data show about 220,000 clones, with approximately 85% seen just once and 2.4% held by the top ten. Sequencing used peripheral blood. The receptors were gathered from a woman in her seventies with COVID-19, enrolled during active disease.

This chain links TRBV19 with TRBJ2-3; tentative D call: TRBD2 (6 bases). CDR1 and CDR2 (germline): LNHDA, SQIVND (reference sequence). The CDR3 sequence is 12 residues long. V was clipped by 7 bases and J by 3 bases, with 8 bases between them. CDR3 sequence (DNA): TGTGCCAGTATTGGGAGGACAGATACGCAGTATTTT. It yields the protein CASIGRTDTQYF.

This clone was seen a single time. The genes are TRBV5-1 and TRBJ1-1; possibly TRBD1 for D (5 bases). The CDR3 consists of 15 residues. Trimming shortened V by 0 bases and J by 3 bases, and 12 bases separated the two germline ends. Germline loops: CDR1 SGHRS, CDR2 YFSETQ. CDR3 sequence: CASSLVAGMDTEAFF. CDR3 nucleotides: TGCGCCAGCAGCTTGGTAGCAGGGATGGACACTGAAGCTTTCTTT.

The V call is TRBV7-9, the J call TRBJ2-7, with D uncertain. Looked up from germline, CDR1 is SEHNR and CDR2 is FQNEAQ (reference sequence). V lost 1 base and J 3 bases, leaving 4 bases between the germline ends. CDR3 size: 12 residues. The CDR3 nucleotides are TGTGCCAGCAGCTTAGTCGGCTACGAGCAGTACTTC. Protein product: CASSLVGYEQYF.

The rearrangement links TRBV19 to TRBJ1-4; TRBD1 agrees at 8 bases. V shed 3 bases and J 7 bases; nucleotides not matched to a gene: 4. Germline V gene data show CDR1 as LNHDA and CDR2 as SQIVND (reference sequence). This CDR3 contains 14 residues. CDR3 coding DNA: TGTGCCAGTAGTATCGACAGGGGAGGTGAAAAACTGTTTTTT. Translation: CASSIDRGGEKLFF.

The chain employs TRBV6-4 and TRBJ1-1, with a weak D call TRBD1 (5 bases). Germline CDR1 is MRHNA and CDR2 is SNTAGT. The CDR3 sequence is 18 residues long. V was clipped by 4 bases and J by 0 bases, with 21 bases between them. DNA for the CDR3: TGTGCCAGCAGTGCCGAATTTTTTGGCGGGACGGTGAACACTGAAGCTTTCTTT. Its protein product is CASSAEFFGGTVNTEAFF.

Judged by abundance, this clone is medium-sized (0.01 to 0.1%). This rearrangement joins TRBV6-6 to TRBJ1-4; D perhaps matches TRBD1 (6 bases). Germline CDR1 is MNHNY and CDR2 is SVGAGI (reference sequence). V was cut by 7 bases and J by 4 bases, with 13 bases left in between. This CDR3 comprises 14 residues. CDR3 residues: CASTTGGRNEKLFF. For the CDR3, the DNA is TGTGCCAGCACCACGGGGGGGCGTAATGAAAAACTGTTTTTT.

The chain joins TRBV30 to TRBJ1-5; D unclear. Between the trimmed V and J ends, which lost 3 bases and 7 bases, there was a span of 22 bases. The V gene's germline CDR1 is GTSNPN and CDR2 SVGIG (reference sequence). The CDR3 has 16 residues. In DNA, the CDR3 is TGTGCCTGGAGCGACCGAGCACAGAGAAACTCACAGCCCCAGCATTTT. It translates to CAWSDRAQRNSQPQHF.

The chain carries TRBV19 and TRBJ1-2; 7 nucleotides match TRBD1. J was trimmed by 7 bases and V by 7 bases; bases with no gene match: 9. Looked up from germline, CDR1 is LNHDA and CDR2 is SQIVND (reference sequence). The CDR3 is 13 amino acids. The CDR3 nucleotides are TGTGCCAGTAACCCAGGGGGGCAAGGTGGCTACACCTTC. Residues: CASNPGGQGGYTF.

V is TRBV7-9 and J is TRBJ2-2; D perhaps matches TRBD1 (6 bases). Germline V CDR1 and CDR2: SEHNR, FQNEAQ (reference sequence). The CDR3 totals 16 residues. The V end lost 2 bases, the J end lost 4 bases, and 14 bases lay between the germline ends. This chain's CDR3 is CASSLYGGASTGELFF. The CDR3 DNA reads TGTGCCAGCAGCTTATATGGGGGCGCAAGCACCGGGGAGCTGTTTTTT.

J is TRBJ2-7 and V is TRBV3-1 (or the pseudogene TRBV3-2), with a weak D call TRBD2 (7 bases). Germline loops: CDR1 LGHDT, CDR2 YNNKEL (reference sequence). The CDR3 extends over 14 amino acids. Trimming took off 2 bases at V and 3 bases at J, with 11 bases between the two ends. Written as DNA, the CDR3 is TGTGCCAGCAGCCAAAGGGGGGGGAGCTACGAGCAGTACTTC. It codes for CASSQRGGSYEQYF.

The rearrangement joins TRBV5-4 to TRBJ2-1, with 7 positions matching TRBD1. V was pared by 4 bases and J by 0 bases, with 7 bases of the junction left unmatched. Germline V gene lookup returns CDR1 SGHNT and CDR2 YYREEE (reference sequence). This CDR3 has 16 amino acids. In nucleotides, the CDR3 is TGTGCCAGCAGCCTACAGACAGGGCCCTCCTACAATGAGCAGTTCTTC. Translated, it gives CASSLQTGPSYNEQFF.

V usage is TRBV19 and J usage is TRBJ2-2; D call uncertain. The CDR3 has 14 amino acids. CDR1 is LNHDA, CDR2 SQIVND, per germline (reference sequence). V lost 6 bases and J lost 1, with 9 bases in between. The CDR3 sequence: CASSQQRNTGELFF. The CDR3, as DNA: TGTGCCAGTAGCCAACAGAGGAACACCGGGGAGCTGTTTTTT. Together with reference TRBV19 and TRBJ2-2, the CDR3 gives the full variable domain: DGGITQSPKYLFRKEGQNVTLSCEQNLNHDAMYWYRQDPGQGLRLIYYSQIVNDFQKGDIAEGYSVSREKKESFPLTVTSAQKNPTAFYLCASSQQRNTGELFFGEGSRLTVL.

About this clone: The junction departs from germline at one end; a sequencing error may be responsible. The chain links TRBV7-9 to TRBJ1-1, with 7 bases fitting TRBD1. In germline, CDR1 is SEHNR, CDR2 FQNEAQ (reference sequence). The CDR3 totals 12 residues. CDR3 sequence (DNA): TGTGCCAGCAGCTCAATTTTGACAGGGAGTATCTTT. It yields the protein CASSSILTGSIF.

The CDR3 coding sequence is TGCAGCGTTGAAAGGGAGACCACTGAAGCTTTCTTT. Amino acids: CSVERETTEAFF. The chain has TRBV29-1 and TRBJ1-1; no firm D call. This CDR3 is built from 12 residues. Germline CDR1 SQVTM, CDR2 ANQGSEA. Trimming cost V 2 bases and J 4 bases, with 8 bases left between them.

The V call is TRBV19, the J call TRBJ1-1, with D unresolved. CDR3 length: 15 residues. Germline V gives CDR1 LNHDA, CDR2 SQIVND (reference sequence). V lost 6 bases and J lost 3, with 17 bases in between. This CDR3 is CASRAQAVSYTEAFF. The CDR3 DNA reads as TGTGCCAGTAGGGCCCAGGCCGTCTCCTACACTGAAGCTTTCTTT.

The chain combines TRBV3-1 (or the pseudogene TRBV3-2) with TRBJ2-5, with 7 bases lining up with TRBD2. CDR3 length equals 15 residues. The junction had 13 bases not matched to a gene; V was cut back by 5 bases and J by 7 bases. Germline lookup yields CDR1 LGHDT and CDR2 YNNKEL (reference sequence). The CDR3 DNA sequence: TGTGCCAGCAGCGAAGGGAGGGGTTTTGGGGTGACCCAGTACTTC. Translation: CASSEGRGFGVTQYF.

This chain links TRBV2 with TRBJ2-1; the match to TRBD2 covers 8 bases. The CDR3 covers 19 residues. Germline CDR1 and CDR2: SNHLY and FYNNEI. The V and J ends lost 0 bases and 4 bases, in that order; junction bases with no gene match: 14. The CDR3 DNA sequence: TGTGCCAGCAGTGAAGCATATGGGAAGCGGGGGTGGGGTTACAATGAGCAGTTCTTC. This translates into CASSEAYGKRGWGYNEQFF.

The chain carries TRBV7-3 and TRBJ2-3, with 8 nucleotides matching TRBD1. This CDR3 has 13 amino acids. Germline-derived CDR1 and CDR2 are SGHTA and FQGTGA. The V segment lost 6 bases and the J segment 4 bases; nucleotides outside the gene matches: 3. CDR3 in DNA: TGTGCCAGCAGAGGACAGGGTTCAGATACGCAGTATTTT. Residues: CASRGQGSDTQYF.